Following are 32 T cell receptor beta chains from one sample sequenced in a study of cytomegalovirus exposure and HLA in healthy donors. Data came from immunoSEQ multiplex PCR; TCRdb stores just in-frame clones and leaves some out. The sample carries under 250,000 clones, 83% recorded once. Input material: PBMCs. These receptors were obtained from a woman between 18 and 30 years old in good health and CMV-seronegative.

The chain recombines TRBV30 with TRBJ1-2; D gene unclear. V was trimmed by 0 bases and J by 0 bases, leaving 5 bases between them. Germline lookup yields CDR1 GTSNPN and CDR2 SVGIG (reference sequence). The CDR3 totals 13 residues. DNA for the CDR3: TGTGCCTGGAGTGTCTACCCTAACTATGGCTACACCTTC. As protein: CAWSVYPNYGYTF.

Notes on this clone: Other DNA sequences of this sample code for an identical CDR3. This chain connects TRBV6-6 to TRBJ1-1; D not resolved. Germline lookup yields CDR1 MNHNY and CDR2 SVGAGI (reference sequence). The germline V and J ends were trimmed by 2 bases and 3 bases, with 7 bases remaining between them. The CDR3 is 13 amino acids. The CDR3 loop is CASSYGQYTEAFF. In DNA form, the CDR3 reads TGTGCCAGCAGTTACGGCCAGTACACTGAAGCTTTCTTT.

The chain combines TRBV6-5 with TRBJ2-3; D is uncertain. The CDR3 is 13 residues long. Germline V gene data show CDR1 as MNHEY and CDR2 as SVGAGI. Between the trimmed V and J ends, which lost 8 bases and 1 base, there was a span of 10 bases. This CDR3 reads CASASGRTDTQYF. The DNA for the CDR3 is TGTGCCAGCGCATCCGGACGCACAGATACGCAGTATTTT.

In its sample, this clone was seen a few times. This chain joins TRBV7-8 and TRBJ2-7; TRBD2 might be the D (6 bases). The CDR3 contains 13 residues. Per germline, CDR1 SGHVS and CDR2 FQNEAQ. V lost 5 bases to trimming and J lost 6 bases, with 14 bases between them. This chain's CDR3 is CASSVAQGGEQYF. CDR3 sequence (DNA): TGTGCCAGCAGCGTTGCCCAGGGAGGCGAGCAGTACTTC.

This CDR3 reads CASRPQGGASYNEQFF. The CDR3, as DNA: TGTGCCAGCAGGCCACAGGGGGGAGCCTCCTACAATGAGCAGTTCTTC. The V call is TRBV2, the J call TRBJ2-1; 8 bases agree with TRBD1. CDR1 SNHLY and CDR2 FYNNEI come from the germline V gene. There are 16 residues in the CDR3. V lost 6 bases to trimming and J lost 0 bases; unmatched junction nucleotides: 7. The full variable domain, rest sourced from reference TRBV2 and TRBJ2-1, is EPEVTQTPSHQVTQMGQEVILRCVPISNHLYFYWYRQILGQKVEFLVSFYNNEISEKSEIFDDQFSVERPDGSNFTLKIRSTKLEDSAMYFCASRPQGGASYNEQFFGPGTRLTVL.

The V call is TRBV5-4, the J call TRBJ1-6, with 7 positions matching TRBD1. Germline-derived CDR1 and CDR2 are SGHNT and YYREEE (reference sequence). V lost 1 base to trimming and J lost 10 bases; unmatched junction nucleotides: 8. CDR3 length equals 15 residues. Here the CDR3 reads CASSLWQGVGSPLHF. The CDR3 nucleotides read TGTGCCAGCAGCTTGTGGCAGGGGGTCGGGTCACCCCTCCACTTT.

This chain links TRBV27 with TRBJ2-2; D is ambiguous. CDR3 length: 13 residues. Germline-derived CDR1 and CDR2 are MNHEY and SMNVEV (reference sequence). Deletions cut 8 bases from V and 1 base from J, with 8 bases between. The CDR3 coding sequence is TGTGCCAGCGCTGAGCGGAACACCGGGGAGCTGTTTTTT. Its translation is CASAERNTGELFF.

This chain uses TRBV5-1 with TRBJ2-3, with D perhaps assigned TRBD1 or TRBD2 (6 bases each). V was trimmed by 9 bases and J by 3 bases, leaving 14 bases between them. The CDR3 is 13 residues long. Germline V gives CDR1 SGHRS, CDR2 YFSETQ. The CDR3 DNA sequence: TGCGCCACCGGGGGCAGCGGAACAGATACGCAGTATTTT. Translating it yields CATGGSGTDTQYF.

The chain employs TRBV28 and TRBJ1-1; D is undetermined. Germline CDR1 MDHEN, CDR2 SYDVKM. The germline V and J ends were trimmed by 3 bases and 1 base, with 12 bases remaining between them. The CDR3 totals 15 residues. The CDR3 loop is CASSFDGGPNTEAFF. The CDR3, as DNA: TGTGCCAGCAGTTTTGATGGTGGACCGAACACTGAAGCTTTCTTT. The variable domain in full, with the rest retrieved from reference TRBV28 and TRBJ1-1, is DVKVTQSSRYLVKRTGEKVFLECVQDMDHENMFWYRQDPGLGLRLIYFSYDVKMKEKGDIPEGYSVSREKKERFSLILESASTNQTSMYLCASSFDGGPNTEAFFGQGTRLTVV.

The chain recombines TRBV27 with TRBJ1-1; 9 bases map to TRBD1. Germline V gene data show CDR1 as MNHEY and CDR2 as SMNVEV (reference sequence). J was trimmed by 7 bases and V by 3 bases; bases with no gene match: 0. There are 12 residues in the CDR3. This chain's CDR3 is CASSLTGGEAFF. CDR3 bases: TGTGCCAGCAGTTTGACAGGGGGTGAAGCTTTCTTT.

The V and J genes are TRBV11-2 and TRBJ2-1, with TRBD2 as a possible D gene (5 bases). V shed 1 base and J shed 9 bases, with 25 bases lying between them. This CDR3 has 18 amino acids. CDR1 is SGHAT, CDR2 FQNNGV, per germline. The CDR3 sequence is CASSLAPLGVPFYGEQFF. The CDR3 DNA reads TGTGCCAGCAGCTTAGCCCCCTTGGGAGTCCCTTTTTATGGTGAGCAGTTCTTC.

CDR3 nucleotide sequence: TGTGCCTGGGGGAGTCGGCGGGAGCAGTTCTTC. This translates into CAWGSRREQFF. The chain couples TRBV30 to TRBJ2-1; D is possibly TRBD2 (5 bases). V lost 5 bases and J 10 bases, leaving 12 bases between the germline ends. The CDR3 has 11 amino acids. Germline CDR1 GTSNPN, CDR2 SVGIG (reference sequence).

The table lists this clone with a count of one. This chain links TRBV14 with TRBJ1-4; 8 nucleotides align to TRBD1. The CDR3 is 16 residues long. Germline V gene sequence: CDR1 SGHDN, CDR2 FVKESK. V shed 4 bases, J shed 8 bases, and the junction held 12 bases outside the gene matches. This CDR3 is CASSRLSGGAGEKLFF. Here the CDR3 DNA reads TGTGCCAGCAGCCGGCTCTCAGGGGGCGCGGGGGAAAAACTGTTTTTT.

The V and J genes are TRBV7-8 and TRBJ2-7, with TRBD1 as a possible D gene (6 bases). Germline V gene lookup returns CDR1 SGHVS and CDR2 FQNEAQ. The CDR3 is made up of 13 amino acids. V was clipped by 5 bases and J by 5 bases, with 13 bases between them. The CDR3 DNA sequence: TGTGCCAGCAGCCCCGGGACACACGACGAGCAGTACTTC. Protein: CASSPGTHDEQYF. The whole variable domain, remainder taken from reference TRBV7-8 and TRBJ2-7, is GAGVSQSPRYKVAKRGQDVALRCDPISGHVSLFWYQQALGQGPEFLTYFQNEAQLDKSGLPSDRFFAERPEGSVSTLKIQRTQQEDSAVYLCASSPGTHDEQYFGPGTRLTVT.

The CDR3 spells CASRIQGGATEAFF. The CDR3 nucleotides are TGTGCCAGCAGAATACAGGGCGGGGCTACTGAAGCTTTCTTT. The genes are TRBV28 and TRBJ1-1, with D possibly being TRBD1 (6 bases). CDR3 length: 14 residues. V was cut by 6 bases and J by 5 bases, with 16 bases left in between. Germline CDR1 is MDHEN and CDR2 is SYDVKM.

The DNA of the CDR3 is TGTGCCAGCAGTGAAGCGGCAGGGAGAGGTGGCTACACCTTC. Its protein is CASSEAAGRGGYTF. V gene TRBV2 combines with J gene TRBJ1-2; tentatively, D is TRBD1 (5 bases). Trimming took 0 bases from V and 7 from J, leaving 12 bases between them. The CDR3 extends over 14 amino acids. Germline V lookup: CDR1 SNHLY, CDR2 FYNNEI.

The chain is built from TRBV18 and TRBJ2-7; D call uncertain. Trimming took off 4 bases at V and 4 bases at J, with 17 bases between the two ends. CDR1 and CDR2 (germline): KGHSH, LQKENI. This CDR3 contains 15 residues. Written as DNA, the CDR3 is TGTGCCAGCTCACGGATCCACCCGGTCGGGTACGAGCAGTACTTC. It codes for CASSRIHPVGYEQYF.

This chain uses TRBV6-5 with TRBJ2-5, with D possibly being TRBD1 (5 bases). The germline V gene has CDR1 MNHEY and CDR2 SVGAGI. Trimming stripped 2 bases from V and 2 bases from J, with 12 bases between. The CDR3 is 15 amino acids. CDR3 residues: CASSYGQGEQETQYF. In DNA form, the CDR3 reads TGTGCCAGCAGTTACGGTCAGGGTGAGCAAGAGACCCAGTACTTC.

This clone was found a few times. V is TRBV19 and J is TRBJ1-3, with no clear D. The V gene's germline CDR1 is LNHDA and CDR2 SQIVND (reference sequence). This CDR3 has 15 amino acids. Trimming removed 5 bases at V and 8 bases at J, with 19 bases between. The DNA of the CDR3 is TGTGCCAGTAGTCTCGGCAACCCCCCGTCTGACACCATATATTTT. Translated: CASSLGNPPSDTIYF.

This chain joins TRBV5-1 and TRBJ1-2, with a tentative D call TRBD1 (5 bases). Per the germline V gene, CDR1 is SGHRS and CDR2 is YFSETQ. This CDR3 spans 16 amino acids. The ends were cut back, 3 bases at V and 5 bases at J, with 20 bases in the middle. The CDR3 region has the DNA TGCGCCAGCAGCTCGGGAGGGACGGCCGAATGGTATGGCTACACCTTC. This encodes CASSSGGTAEWYGYTF.

V is TRBV4-1 and J is TRBJ2-7; D perhaps matches TRBD2 (6 bases). The CDR3 has 15 amino acids. CDR1 is MGHRA and CDR2 is YSYEKL in the germline V gene. V lost 4 bases and J lost 2, with 15 bases in between. The CDR3 nucleotides read TGCGCCAGCAGCCGCCCCGGGACGGGGGCCTACGAGCAGTACTTC. Translated, it gives CASSRPGTGAYEQYF.

The chain carries TRBV2 and TRBJ2-7; D remains unclear. Germline V gene sequence: CDR1 SNHLY, CDR2 FYNNEI. CDR3 length: 14 residues. V lost 1 base and J lost 1, with 8 bases in between. CDR3 in DNA: TGTGCCAGCAGTGAAGAAACTGGGTCCTACGAGCAGTACTTC. Its translation is CASSEETGSYEQYF.

The chain is built from TRBV4-1 and TRBJ2-2, with 8 bases lining up with TRBD1. Germline V gene sequence: CDR1 MGHRA, CDR2 YSYEKL. The trim removed 1 base at V and 6 bases at J, leaving 10 bases unmatched. The CDR3 has 17 amino acids. The CDR3 loop is CASSQALRQGLAGELFF. The CDR3 region has the DNA TGCGCCAGCAGCCAAGCCCTTCGACAGGGGTTAGCCGGGGAGCTGTTTTTT.

This clone was observed once. The chain is built from TRBV27 and TRBJ2-1; D remains ambiguous. Trimming left V 2 bases short and J 10 bases short, with 9 bases between. Germline-derived CDR1 and CDR2 are MNHEY and SMNVEV (reference sequence). CDR3 length: 12 amino acids. The CDR3 sequence is CASSLGVSEQFF. The CDR3 nucleotides are TGTGCCAGCAGTTTAGGGGTCAGCGAGCAGTTCTTC.

This chain uses TRBV11-2 with TRBJ1-4; 8 nucleotides match TRBD1. The CDR3 spans 15 residues. V was pared by 2 bases and J by 7 bases, with 6 bases of the junction left unmatched. The germline gives CDR1 SGHAT, CDR2 FQNNGV. The CDR3 nucleotides are TGTGCCAGCAGCTTATTCACAGGGGGAAGTGAAAAACTGTTTTTT. Amino acid sequence: CASSLFTGGSEKLFF.

The chain is built from TRBV9 and TRBJ2-7; D not certain. Germline V CDR1 and CDR2: SGDLS, YYNGEE. Trimming stripped 0 bases from V and 0 bases from J, with 10 bases between. There are 15 residues in the CDR3. In DNA, the CDR3 is TGTGCCAGCAGCGTAGATTGGGCAAGCTCCTACGAGCAGTACTTC. This codes for CASSVDWASSYEQYF.

This chain links TRBV11-2 with TRBJ2-1; no definite D call. Trimming shortened V by 5 bases and J by 11 bases, and 10 bases separated the two germline ends. The CDR3 spans 11 residues. Germline V gene data show CDR1 as SGHAT and CDR2 as FQNNGV. CDR3 DNA sequence: TGTGCCAGCAGCAAGACCCTCAAGCAGTTCTTC. This sequence encodes CASSKTLKQFF.

This clone was detected only a few times. The chain employs TRBV10-2 and TRBJ2-1; D unclear. The V and J ends lost 4 bases and 4 bases respectively, with 5 bases between them. The CDR3 is 12 amino acids. The germline V gene encodes CDR1 WSHSY and CDR2 SAAADI. CDR3 loop: CASSGYYNEQFF. The CDR3 DNA reads TGCGCCAGCAGTGGCTATTACAATGAGCAGTTCTTC.

The gene calls are TRBV5-1 and TRBJ2-7; 9 nucleotides agree with TRBD1. The CDR3 is 13 residues long. Trimming took 3 bases from V and 3 from J; bases not matched to a gene: 1. CDR1 is SGHRS and CDR2 is YFSETQ in the germline V gene. In DNA, the CDR3 is TGCGCCAGCAGCTGGGGACAGGGCTACGAGCAGTACTTC. It codes for CASSWGQGYEQYF.

J is TRBJ2-7 and V is TRBV28; D gene unclear. CDR1 is MDHEN and CDR2 is SYDVKM in the germline V gene. The CDR3 consists of 14 residues. V lost 3 bases and J lost 3, with 12 bases in between. CDR3 amino acids: CASSFGSTYYEQYF. CDR3 nucleotide sequence: TGTGCCAGCAGTTTTGGTAGCACCTACTACGAGCAGTACTTC.

V is TRBV7-6 and J is TRBJ2-1, with 9 bases matching TRBD2. The ends lost 2 bases at V and 9 bases at J; junction bases unmatched: 8. Germline V gene sequence: CDR1 SGHVS, CDR2 FNYEAQ. The CDR3 extends over 15 amino acids. CDR3 sequence: CASSLSGGPRGEQFF. CDR3 nucleotide sequence: TGTGCCAGCAGCTTAAGCGGGGGGCCTCGAGGTGAGCAGTTCTTC.

V and J are TRBV30 and TRBJ1-1; D call uncertain. Trimming cost V 0 bases and J 8 bases, with 13 bases left between them. CDR1 is GTSNPN and CDR2 is SVGIG in the germline V gene (reference sequence). The CDR3 covers 13 residues. The CDR3, as DNA: TGTGCCTGGAGTGTACTTCAGGAGTCCGAAGCTTTCTTT. It specifies CAWSVLQESEAFF. The variable domain in full, completed from reference TRBV30 and TRBJ1-1, reads SQTIHQWPATLVQPVGSPLSLECTVEGTSNPNLYWYRQAAGRGLQLLFYSVGIGQISSEVPQNLSASRPQDRQFILSSKKLLLSDSGFYLCAWSVLQESEAFFGQGTRLTVV.